Reported below is one TCR beta chain. Unmatched junction bases numbered 5, after V lost 0 bases and J lost 1 base. CDR3 length: 17 residues. The germline CDR1 and CDR2 sequences are SGHNT and YYREEE (reference sequence). Profiling relied on immunoSEQ multiplex PCR, and the TCRdb table lists in-frame clones only, not all of them. The sample holds over 50,000 clones, more than 95% seen once. The entry originates in a study of technical replicates of blood from several donors. The chain couples TRBV5-4 to TRBJ2-4; TRBD2 matches at 9 bases. The sequenced sample consisted of T cells isolated from PBMCs. The receptor was isolated from a human donor in good health. The CDR3 protein is CASSLAPSGGAKNIQYF. Here the CDR3 DNA reads TGTGCCAGCAGCTTGGCCCCAAGCGGGGGGGCCAAAAACATTCAGTACTTC. Drawing the rest from reference TRBV5-4 and TRBJ2-4, the complete variable domain is ETGVTQSPTHLIKTRGQQVTLRCSSQSGHNTVSWYQQALGQGPQFIFQYYREEENGRGNFPPRFSGLQFPNYSSELNVNALELDDSALYLCASSLAPSGGAKNIQYFGAGTRLSVL.